The T cell receptor (beta chain) under discussion was sequenced for a study of OX40 agonist ivuxolimab in advanced cancers. Notes on the study in general: Compared with others, partial responders at 0.1-3.0 mg/kg displayed clonal expansion among the lowest.

The V and J ends lost 4 bases and 3 bases, in that order; junction bases with no gene match: 6. Germline V gene data show CDR1 as KGHSH and CDR2 as LQKENI. CDR3 length: 15 amino acids. The table lists this clone with a few counts. The antigen is not known. Sequenced by immunoSEQ multiplex PCR; TCRdb stores in-frame clones only, minus some. This table has around 35,000 clones, over 75% appearing once. The TCR comes from an adult with an advanced solid tumor such as melanoma, head and neck, liver or kidney cancer. The V gene is TRBV18, the J gene TRBJ2-7; 10 positions agree with TRBD1. The source material was CD4+ or CD8+ T cells sorted from blood, sampled in a trial of the OX40 agonist ivuxolimab. The CDR3 sequence is CASSQPGTGDYEQYF. The CDR3 DNA is TGTGCCAGCTCACAACCCGGGACAGGGGACTACGAGCAGTACTTC.